Listed below are T cell receptor beta chains from one sample, sequenced in a study of CD8 T cells in Susac syndrome. TCRdb re-called the immunoSEQ multiplex PCR reads through MiXCR, storing one row per CDR3 protein. The profile covers about 160,000 distinct CDR3 sequences, with about 90% appearing a single time and 0.065% to 0.085% taken by the ten largest. The sequencing input was CD4+ T cells from PBMCs. The receptors here all came from a human donor in good health. Both conserved end residues are trimmed from each CDR3. Each record gives: V gene, CDR3 protein.

V: TRBV7-2
CDR3: ASSLVGRDEKLF

V: TRBV9
CDR3: ASSSLEVPSYEQY

V: TRBV29-1
CDR3: SVGDRGRNGYT

V: TRBV18
CDR3: ASSPPSQGNQPQH

V: TRBV20-1
CDR3: SASARGYRTDTQY

V: TRBV5-1
CDR3: ASSPGLAGVDEQF

V: TRBV5-1
CDR3: ASSLAAGRRSEQY

V: TRBV20-1
CDR3: SGQGGSEKLF

V: TRBV19
CDR3: ASSIAGLYEQF

V: TRBV5-1
CDR3: ASSLALGQAYEQY

V: TRBV6-5
CDR3: ASSYSGVINYGYT

V: TRBV5-4
CDR3: ASSRTRETQY

V: TRBV7-2
CDR3: ASSLVTSGRDEQF

V: TRBV7-7
CDR3: ASSLDLPTGELF

V: TRBV2
CDR3: ASSRDREAKNIQY

V: TRBV6-5
CDR3: ASSYSLWTGTRIQETQY

V: TRBV6-5
CDR3: ASSSGSVSGYEQY

V: TRBV7-2
CDR3: ASSTRQGLNTEAF

V: TRBV5-1
CDR3: ASSLSGGALNTGELF

V: TRBV29-1
CDR3: SVEGGFRTDTQY

V: TRBV28
CDR3: ASRTWTTQETQY

V: TRBV4-3
CDR3: ASSSSGILGKNSPLH

V: TRBV27
CDR3: ASSLQANGNQPQH

V: TRBV29-1
CDR3: SARQKITKETQY

V: TRBV23-1
CDR3: ASSLLGTDELGNTEAF

V: TRBV6-6
CDR3: ASSFYQADSNQPQH

V: TRBV7-9
CDR3: ASSLRLAGDTGELF

V: TRBV12-3/TRBV12-4
CDR3: ASSSVAKGGDTGELF

V: TRBV18
CDR3: ASSPPPGIGDGYT